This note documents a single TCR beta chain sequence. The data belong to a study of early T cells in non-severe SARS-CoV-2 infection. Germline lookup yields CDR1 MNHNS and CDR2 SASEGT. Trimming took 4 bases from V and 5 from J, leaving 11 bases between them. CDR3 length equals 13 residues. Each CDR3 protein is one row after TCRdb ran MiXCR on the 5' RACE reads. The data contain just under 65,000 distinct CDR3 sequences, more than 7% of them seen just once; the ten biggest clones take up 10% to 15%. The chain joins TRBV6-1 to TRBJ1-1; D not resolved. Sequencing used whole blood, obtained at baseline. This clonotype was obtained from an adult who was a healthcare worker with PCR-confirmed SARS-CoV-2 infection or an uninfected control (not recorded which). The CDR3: CASSGHTSTEAFF. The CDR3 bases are TGTGCCAGCAGTGGACATACGAGTACTGAAGCTTTCTTT.